The present TCR beta chain was sequenced within a study of T-cell reconstitution after alpha-beta-depleted transplantation in children. TCRbeta library preparation incorporated unique molecular identifiers. From the PCR reads, TCRdb called clonotypes with MiXCR, one entry per CDR3 protein. The data contain around 100,000 distinct CDR3 sequences, approximately 8% of them singletons. V shed 5 bases and J 4 bases; nucleotides not matched to a gene: 10. CDR3 length equals 18 residues. CDR1 is SGHAT and CDR2 is FQNNGV in the germline V gene. Study-wide results and limits: Several hundred expanded graft clones reportedly supplied alpha-beta T cells about two months after transplant. Recipient T cells and thymic progenitors that survived gave rise to the high TCRbeta diversity observed at day 60 in some patients.

The table lists this clonotype with a few counts. Its matching antigen is unknown. The sequencing used PBMCs, collected before TCRalphabeta/CD19-depleted stem cell transplant. The sequence was collected from a boy between 2 and 10 years old with acute lymphoblastic leukemia, due to receive a stem cell transplant. The rearrangement uses TRBV11-2 and TRBJ2-5, with TRBD2 identical over 16 bases. The chain's CDR3 is CASSLGLAGGPRIETQYF. CDR3 nucleotide sequence: TGTGCCAGCAGCCTGGGACTAGCGGGGGGGCCCAGGATAGAGACCCAGTACTTC.